This is a list of T cell receptor beta chains from one sample in a study of T cells in Graves' hyperthyroidism and ophthalmopathy. MiXCR was run by TCRdb on the multiplex PCR reads, yielding one entry per CDR3 protein. The table has hundreds of thousands of distinct CDR3 sequences, around 14% seen once. The sequenced sample consisted of blood. These receptors all stem from a woman aged 18-35 years with Graves' hyperthyroidism. The CDR3 runs from the conserved cysteine through the conserved F or W. The D gene is left open where the match is weak. The size entry is marked missing in some rows and otherwise reads once, few, many or a size class.

j_call d_call clone_size v_call cdr3_aa cdr3_nt
TRBJ2-7 . many TRBV14 CASSQVTSEQYF TGTGCCAGCAGCCAAGTCACGTCCGAGCAGTACTTC
TRBJ1-4 . many TRBV27 CASSLIRAGRPVKLFF TGTGCCAGCAGTTTAATTCGGGCCGGTCGCCCGGTAAAACTGTTTTTT
TRBJ1-1 . many TRBV10-1 CASSESIQPNTEAFF TGCGCCAGCAGTGAGTCGATACAGCCGAACACTGAAGCTTTCTTT
TRBJ2-1 TRBD1 . TRBV20-1 CSARAGTGLINEQFF TGCAGTGCTAGAGCCGGGACAGGGTTGATAAATGAGCAGTTCTTC
TRBJ2-3 . once TRBV7-2 CASSPNPGGDTQYF TGTGCCAGCAGCCCCAATCCAGGGGGGGATACGCAGTATTTT
TRBJ2-7 . many TRBV5-1 CASSLGSESYEQYF TGCGCCAGCAGCTTGGGTTCAGAGTCCTACGAGCAGTACTTC
TRBJ2-2 . many TRBV6-1 CASTWGANTGELFF TGTGCCAGCACGTGGGGGGCTAACACCGGGGAGCTGTTTTTT
TRBJ1-2 TRBD1 many TRBV7-9 CASSQYRQGFYGYTF TGTGCCAGCAGCCAATATAGACAGGGCTTCTATGGCTACACCTTC
TRBJ2-5 . many TRBV9 CASSVGESWQETQYF TGTGCCAGCAGCGTAGGGGAGAGTTGGCAAGAGACCCAGTACTTC
TRBJ2-5 TRBD2 few TRBV9 CASSVDQRGETQYF TGTGCCAGCAGCGTAGACCAGCGGGGGGAGACCCAGTACTTC
TRBJ1-5 TRBD1 many TRBV12-3/TRBV12-4 CASSKGGAGNQPQHF TGTGCCAGCAGTAAAGGGGGCGCCGGGAATCAGCCCCAGCATTTT
TRBJ1-2 . many TRBV6-2/TRBV6-3 CASSYTKSYGYTF TGTGCCAGCAGTTATACTAAGTCGTATGGCTACACCTTC
TRBJ2-4 . many TRBV7-3 CASSLSQSLNIQYF TGTGCCAGCAGCTTAAGCCAGTCCCTAAACATTCAGTACTTC
TRBJ1-5 . many TRBV19 CASGKAERQPQHF TGTGCCAGTGGGAAGGCGGAAAGGCAGCCCCAGCATTTT
TRBJ1-4 . many TRBV20-1 CSARDQEGSPLFF TGCAGTGCTAGAGATCAGGAGGGGTCCCCACTGTTTTTT
TRBJ1-2 TRBD1 many TRBV28 CASSSRTGANGYTF TGTGCCAGCAGTTCCCGGACAGGGGCGAACGGCTACACCTTC
TRBJ2-7 TRBD2 . TRBV7-4 CASSSTTSGGLYEQYF TGTGCCAGCAGCTCTACGACTAGCGGGGGACTCTACGAGCAGTACTTC
TRBJ2-5 TRBD2 many TRBV12-3/TRBV12-4 CASSSGLAEETQYF TGTGCCAGCAGCTCGGGACTAGCGGAAGAGACCCAGTACTTC
TRBJ2-1 TRBD2 . TRBV7-2 CASSLQREGNEQFF TGTGCCAGCAGCTTACAGCGGGAGGGGAATGAGCAGTTCTTC
TRBJ2-5 . many TRBV7-6 CASSLLQGKTQYF TGTGCCAGCAGCTTACTACAGGGAAAGACCCAGTACTTC
TRBJ1-4 . few TRBV7-9 CASSPQWGEVEKLFF TGTGCCAGCAGCCCCCAGTGGGGGGAAGTTGAAAAACTGTTTTTT
TRBJ2-2 . once TRBV19 CASSPRSGGPGELFF TGTGCCAGTAGTCCCCGATCCGGGGGCCCCGGGGAGCTGTTTTTT
TRBJ2-2 . many TRBV30 CAWSGQQRTGELFF TGTGCCTGGAGTGGGCAACAGCGAACCGGGGAGCTGTTTTTT
TRBJ1-2 . many TRBV12-3/TRBV12-4 CASSLVSNYGYTF TGTGCCAGCAGTTTAGTCAGTAACTATGGCTACACCTTC
TRBJ2-1 . many TRBV18 CASSPDREAEQFF TGTGCCAGCTCACCCGACAGGGAGGCTGAGCAGTTCTTC
TRBJ1-1 TRBD1 once TRBV4-2 CASSHGQGGGTEAFF TGTGCCAGCAGCCACGGACAGGGAGGGGGCACTGAAGCTTTCTTT
TRBJ1-6 . . TRBV6-2/TRBV6-3 CASRRPTAGNSPLHF TGTGCCAGCAGACGCCCGACAGCGGGAAATTCACCCCTCCACTTT
TRBJ2-1 . many TRBV20-1 CSAIRDPNNEQFF TGCAGTGCTATCCGGGACCCTAACAATGAGCAGTTCTTC
TRBJ2-3 TRBD2 few TRBV19 CASSWTSGKTDTQYF TGTGCCAGTAGTTGGACTAGCGGGAAGACAGATACGCAGTATTTT
TRBJ2-7 . many TRBV11-2 CASSFNVRAWREQYF TGTGCCAGCAGCTTCAACGTCAGGGCCTGGCGCGAGCAGTACTTC
TRBJ2-7 . many TRBV6-6 CASSYSPGEEGSPYEQYF TGTGCCAGCAGTTACTCCCCAGGAGAAGAGGGTTCCCCCTACGAGCAGTACTTC
TRBJ1-1 . . TRBV4-2 CASSQDGASGTMNTEAFF TGTGCCAGCAGCCAAGATGGAGCCTCGGGGACTATGAACACTGAAGCTTTCTTT
TRBJ2-1 TRBD2 . TRBV11-2 CASSRRLAGANEQFF TGTGCCAGCAGTCGGAGACTAGCGGGGGCCAATGAGCAGTTCTTC
TRBJ2-3 TRBD1 many TRBV9 CASKRQGSDTQYF TGTGCCAGCAAGCGACAGGGGAGCGATACGCAGTATTTT
TRBJ1-2 . few TRBV19 CASSLNTGTRYGYTF TGTGCCAGTAGCTTAAATACAGGGACGCGCTATGGCTACACCTTC
TRBJ1-5 . many TRBV4-1 CASSPKITSNQPQHF TGCGCCAGCAGCCCTAAGATTACTAGCAATCAGCCCCAGCATTTT
TRBJ1-2 TRBD1 many TRBV2 CASRVKGGNGYTF TGTGCCAGCAGAGTAAAAGGGGGCAATGGCTACACCTTC
TRBJ2-1 . many TRBV7-9 CASSLAAVRRNEQFF TGTGCCAGCAGCTTAGCGGCCGTACGACGCAATGAGCAGTTCTTC
TRBJ2-3 . many TRBV20-1 CSASRGDSTDTQYF TGCAGTGCTTCGCGCGGGGATAGCACAGATACGCAGTATTTT
TRBJ2-5 . . TRBV20-1 CSARDWVGGETQYF TGCAGTGCTAGAGACTGGGTAGGGGGGGAGACCCAGTACTTC
TRBJ2-3 TRBD1 . TRBV5-1 CASSLEKDRRYRDTQYF TGCGCCAGCAGCTTGGAGAAGGACAGGAGATATCGGGATACGCAGTATTTT
TRBJ2-7 . many TRBV5-5 CASSLDMGAFYEQYF TGTGCCAGCAGCTTGGATATGGGCGCGTTCTACGAGCAGTACTTC
TRBJ1-2 . . TRBV7-6 CASSTWARYDYTF TGTGCCAGCAGCACCTGGGCGCGGTATGACTACACCTTC
TRBJ1-6 . many TRBV6-4 CASSEVYNSPLHF TGTGCCAGCAGTGAAGTCTATAATTCACCCCTCCACTTT
TRBJ2-3 TRBD1 many TRBV20-1 CSVQGDSTDTQYF TGCAGTGTACAGGGGGATAGCACAGATACGCAGTATTTT
TRBJ2-5 TRBD2 . TRBV11-2 CASSLAGGKRETQYF TGTGCCAGCAGCTTAGCGGGAGGGAAACGAGAGACCCAGTACTTC
TRBJ2-1 TRBD1 . TRBV5-1 CASSAPGTGFRDEQFF TGCGCCAGCAGCGCGCCCGGGACAGGGTTCCGGGATGAGCAGTTCTTC
TRBJ1-1 . many TRBV20-1 CSARERGIPLKDTEAFF TGCAGTGCTAGAGAGAGAGGGATTCCCCTGAAGGACACTGAAGCTTTCTTT
TRBJ1-3 . many TRBV3-1 CASSQVLGGSSGNTIYF TGTGCCAGCAGCCAAGTTCTCGGGGGAAGCTCTGGAAACACCATATATTTT
TRBJ1-4 . . TRBV5-1 CASSQPRQVLLKLFF TGCGCCAGCAGCCAACCGAGACAGGTTCTCCTTAAACTGTTTTTT
TRBJ1-2 . many TRBV4-1 CASSQGPGANYGYTF TGCGCCAGCAGCCAGGGACCGGGAGCTAACTATGGCTACACCTTC
TRBJ2-7 . many TRBV5-1 CASSLADGVYEQYF TGCGCCAGCAGCTTGGCGGACGGAGTCTACGAGCAGTACTTC
TRBJ2-2 TRBD2 . TRBV30 CAWSTRTSGGSGEPFF TGTGCCTGGAGTACGCGGACTAGCGGGGGATCCGGGGAGCCGTTTTTT
TRBJ1-6 . many TRBV3-1 CASSQGRGNSPLHF TGTGCCAGCAGCCAGGGACGGGGGAATTCACCCCTCCACTTT
TRBJ1-5 . few TRBV19 CASMQGGGPQHF TGTGCCAGTATGCAGGGAGGGGGACCCCAGCATTTT
TRBJ1-1 . many TRBV5-6 CASSLSGRALNTEAFF TGTGCCAGCAGCTTGTCTGGCAGGGCTCTGAACACTGAAGCTTTCTTT
TRBJ2-7 TRBD1 many TRBV3-1 CASSQAGQGAGEQYF TGTGCCAGCAGCCAAGCGGGACAGGGGGCGGGCGAGCAGTACTTC
TRBJ1-2 TRBD1 many TRBV12-3/TRBV12-4 CASSPGRTGDGYTF TGTGCCAGCAGTCCCGGGAGGACAGGGGATGGCTACACCTTC
TRBJ2-1 . many TRBV7-7 CASSLDRGRNNEQFF TGTGCTAGCAGCTTAGATAGGGGGAGGAACAATGAGCAGTTCTTC